This TCR beta chain was sequenced during a study of blood T cells in healthy people across ages. Findings and limits, study-wide: CMV status of donors was unknown, possibly confounding expanded clonotype changes.

Comment on this clonotype: Antigen specificity is unknown.

The junction had 2 bases not matched to a gene; V was cut back by 1 base and J by 2 bases. The germline CDR1 and CDR2 sequences are DFQATT and SNEGSKA (reference sequence). The CDR3 is 14 residues long. A J-beta primer mix and a sample-barcoded 5' primer were used in a second PCR of roughly 6 to 11 cycles. The study obtained at least 2.5 million CDR3-containing paired-end reads from every sample. TCRdb independently ran MiXCR on the 5' RACE reads; one entry per CDR3 protein. The profile shows about 680,000 distinct CDR3 sequences, approximately 49% of them singletons. The TCR comes from a woman in her sixties or seventies in good health. The sample comprised blood. The chain joins TRBV20-1 to TRBJ2-1; 7 bases line up with TRBD2. CDR3 DNA sequence: TGCAGTGCTAGAGGGCGGGGGACCTACAATGAGCAGTTCTTC. Translation: CSARGRGTYNEQFF.